What follows are 20 T cell receptor beta chains derived from one specimen sequenced in a study of CD8 T cells in ankylosing spondylitis. Study outcomes and limitations: Made up of several highly homologous variants, a TCR beta motif appeared characteristic of ankylosing spondylitis blood.

Their specific antigens are unknown. TCRdb passed the 5' RACE reads through MiXCR, listing each CDR3 protein once. Found here are about 840,000 distinct CDR3 sequences, about 11% of them singletons; the top ten hold 0.45% to 0.6%. The sample comprised blood, either unsorted or a sorted T cell fraction (not recorded which). The receptors originated from a male donor with ankylosing spondylitis.

This clonotype was detected only a few times. The gene calls are TRBV28 and TRBJ1-4, with 7 nucleotides matching TRBD1. The CDR3 is 14 residues long. J lost 3 bases, V lost 5 bases, and 3 bases had no gene match. Germline V gene sequence: CDR1 MDHEN, CDR2 SYDVKM. DNA for the CDR3: TGTGCCAGCAGTGGACAGGCCCCTAATGAAAAACTGTTTTTT. Translated, it gives CASSGQAPNEKLFF.

This clonotype was seen at least ten times. The genes are TRBV20-1 and TRBJ1-1; 11 bases line up with TRBD1. Germline V CDR1 and CDR2: DFQATT, SNEGSKA (reference sequence). The V and J ends lost 7 bases and 0 bases, in that order; junction bases with no gene match: 1. This CDR3 is 13 amino acids long. CDR3 in amino acids: CSGTGGVNTEAFF. The CDR3 DNA sequence: TGCAGTGGGACAGGGGGCGTGAACACTGAAGCTTTCTTT.

This clonotype has just a few counts. The chain employs TRBV12-5 and TRBJ2-7; D remains ambiguous. The germline gives CDR1 LGHNT, CDR2 FRNRAP. CDR3 size: 12 residues. V dropped 6 bases and J dropped 3 bases, with 9 bases sitting between them. The CDR3 protein is CASGSSFYEQYF. Written as DNA, the CDR3 is TGTGCTAGTGGGAGTTCCTTCTACGAGCAGTACTTC.

This clonotype was counted a few times. The chain carries TRBV7-9 and TRBJ2-3; TRBD2 is a possible D gene (7 bases). The CDR3 totals 15 residues. Germline-derived CDR1 and CDR2 are SEHNR and FQNEAQ (reference sequence). Trimming shortened V by 6 bases and J by 3 bases, and 16 bases separated the two germline ends. The CDR3 nucleotides are TGTGCCAGCAGGCTCGCCGGGGGGCGGACAGATACGCAGTATTTT. Amino acids: CASRLAGGRTDTQYF.

This clonotype has a handful of counts. The chain carries TRBV24-1 and TRBJ2-5; 9 bases agree with TRBD1. CDR1 and CDR2 from the germline V gene are KGHDR and SFDVKD. With 4 bases clipped from V and 5 bases from J, the junction kept 10 bases outside the gene matches. The length of the CDR3 is 16 residues. CDR3 sequence reads: CATSDLPGQGGETQYF. In nucleotides, the CDR3 is TGTGCCACCAGTGACCTACCGGGACAGGGCGGGGAGACCCAGTACTTC.

J is TRBJ2-7 and V is TRBV11-3; D may be TRBD2 (5 bases). The CDR3 extends over 17 amino acids. In germline, CDR1 is SGHNT, CDR2 YENEEA. V shed 6 bases and J shed 3 bases, with 24 bases lying between them. In nucleotides, the CDR3 is TGTGCCAGCAGGAATGATCCTGCGGCGGGCCGAGTCTACGAGCAGTACTTC. It encodes CASRNDPAAGRVYEQYF.

There are a few counts of this clonotype. V gene TRBV6-2 or TRBV6-3 combines with J gene TRBJ2-1; D gene ambiguous. Trimming pared 6 bases from V and 10 bases from J, leaving 13 bases between. This CDR3 spans 12 amino acids. The germline V gene encodes CDR1 MNHEY and CDR2 SVGEGT. CDR3 in DNA: TGTGCCAGCAGCAGACTGCACTCGGAGCAGTTCTTC. Its protein is CASSRLHSEQFF.

This sequence joins TRBV7-9 and TRBJ2-1; D ambiguous. V was shortened by 7 bases and J by 6 bases, with 10 bases between the two germline ends. The CDR3 length is 12 residues. Germline V CDR1 and CDR2: SEHNR, FQNEAQ (reference sequence). CDR3 DNA: TGTGCCAGCACCCAAGGCCGCAATGAGCAGTTCTTC. It translates to CASTQGRNEQFF.

CDR3 sequence: CASSPGPPDTQYF. DNA for the CDR3: TGCGCCAGCAGCCCCGGCCCGCCAGATACGCAGTATTTT. The chain joins TRBV4-1 to TRBJ2-3; D is ambiguous. Germline CDR1 and CDR2: MGHRA and YSYEKL. This CDR3 is 13 amino acids long. V lost 4 bases, J lost 4 bases, and 9 bases lay in between.

In its sample, this clonotype was seen once. Here the CDR3 reads CSAVAGGLGEKLFF. CDR3 sequence (DNA): TGCAGTGCTGTCGCAGGGGGTCTTGGTGAAAAACTGTTTTTT. The chain recombines TRBV20-1 with TRBJ1-4; 7 bases are shared with TRBD1. Losses at the gene ends were 5 bases for V and 7 bases for J; bases not matched to a gene: 10. This CDR3 region has 14 residues. Germline V gene sequence: CDR1 DFQATT, CDR2 SNEGSKA (reference sequence).

The table lists this clonotype with a few counts. The rearrangement uses TRBV5-1 and TRBJ1-1; D gene unclear. Trimming took 4 bases from V and 7 from J, leaving 17 bases between them. CDR3 length: 14 residues. Looked up from germline, CDR1 is SGHRS and CDR2 is YFSETQ. The DNA for the CDR3 is TGCGCCAGCAGCCCTAGAGAGGGTAGAAATGAAGCTTTCTTT. This codes for CASSPREGRNEAFF.

This sequence joins TRBV19 and TRBJ2-7; D is possibly TRBD2 (6 bases). This CDR3 has 15 amino acids. V lost 3 bases to trimming and J lost 0 bases, with 12 bases between them. Germline V gives CDR1 LNHDA, CDR2 SQIVND (reference sequence). CDR3 amino acids: CASSMGLGGSYEQYF. DNA for the CDR3: TGTGCCAGTAGTATGGGACTCGGTGGCTCCTACGAGCAGTACTTC.

This clonotype occurred many times. The CDR3 bases are TGCGCCAGCAGCTTGCCCGGAGCGATCGGGGGTGAGCAGTTCTTC. As protein: CASSLPGAIGGEQFF. The gene calls are TRBV5-1 and TRBJ2-1; perhaps TRBD2 as D (6 bases). Trimming cost V 1 base and J 9 bases, with 17 bases left between them. The CDR3 length is 15 residues. Germline V gene data show CDR1 as SGHRS and CDR2 as YFSETQ. The full variable domain, with the rest looked up from reference TRBV5-1 and TRBJ2-1, is KAGVTQTPRYLIKTRGQQVTLSCSPISGHRSVSWYQQTPGQGLQFLFEYFSETQRNKGNFPGRFSGRQFSNSRSEMNVSTLELGDSALYLCASSLPGAIGGEQFFGPGTRLTVL.

This clonotype has a handful of counts. The chain employs TRBV11-2 and TRBJ2-1, with no clear D. With 0 bases removed from V and 10 bases from J, the gap between germline ends came to 7 bases. CDR3 length equals 12 residues. The germline CDR1 and CDR2 sequences are SGHAT and FQNNGV. CDR3 amino acids: CASSLDALEQFF. CDR3 nucleotides: TGTGCCAGCAGCTTAGATGCTCTCGAGCAGTTCTTC.

The table lists this clonotype with a few counts. The rearrangement uses TRBV16 and TRBJ1-1, with a possible D match to TRBD1 (5 bases). Germline CDR1 KGHSY, CDR2 FQNENV. This CDR3 contains 14 residues. Trimming cost V 0 bases and J 5 bases, with 10 bases left between them. This CDR3 is CASSQSLGVTEAFF. CDR3 nucleotide sequence: TGTGCCAGCAGCCAATCACTGGGGGTAACTGAAGCTTTCTTT.

The chain combines TRBV5-1 with TRBJ2-7; 11 positions agree with TRBD2. CDR3 length equals 16 residues. V shed 3 bases and J 5 bases; nucleotides not matched to a gene: 10. The V gene's germline CDR1 is SGHRS and CDR2 YFSETQ. CDR3 loop: CASSSLLAGVGNEQYF. Written as DNA, the CDR3 is TGCGCCAGCAGCTCTCTACTAGCGGGAGTCGGTAACGAGCAGTACTTC.

V usage is TRBV7-2 and J usage is TRBJ2-3, with D possibly matching TRBD2 (6 bases). Germline values: CDR1 SGHTA, CDR2 FQGNSA. Trimming took 5 bases from V and 5 from J, leaving 20 bases between them. CDR3 length: 16 amino acids. CDR3 region: CASSPGPRRALDTQYF. DNA for the CDR3: TGTGCCAGCAGCCCAGGCCCCCGGAGGGCCTTAGATACGCAGTATTTT. Supplemented by reference TRBV7-2 and TRBJ2-3, the full variable domain reads GAGVSQSPSNKVTEKGKDVELRCDPISGHTALYWYRQSLGQGLEFLIYFQGNSAPDKSGLPSDRFSAERTGGSVSTLTIQRTQQEDSAVYLCASSPGPRRALDTQYFGPGTRLTVL.

This clonotype was seen only a few times. The chain recombines TRBV7-2 with TRBJ2-5; D unclear. The V and J ends lost 10 bases and 3 bases respectively, with 15 bases between them. The CDR3 is made up of 13 amino acids. From germline, CDR1 is SGHTA and CDR2 FQGNSA. The CDR3 sequence: CATTRTSEETQYF. The CDR3, as DNA: TGTGCCACCACCAGGACGTCCGAAGAGACCCAGTACTTC.

The chain has TRBV29-1 and TRBJ1-1; D is unresolved. Trimming took 2 bases from V and 2 from J, leaving 9 bases between them. The germline V gene encodes CDR1 SQVTM and CDR2 ANQGSEA. The CDR3 spans 13 residues. CDR3 sequence: CSVEKGTNTEAFF. The CDR3 DNA reads TGCAGCGTTGAAAAAGGTACCAACACTGAAGCTTTCTTT.

The sample holds a few counts of this clonotype. The chain joins TRBV6-2 or TRBV6-3 to TRBJ2-3, with D hard to call. Germline V gene lookup returns CDR1 MNHEY and CDR2 SVGEGT. Trimming took 2 bases from V and 9 from J, leaving 9 bases between them. This CDR3 is 12 amino acids long. The CDR3 sequence: CASSYPPTTQYF. The CDR3 DNA reads TGTGCCAGCAGTTACCCGCCAACCACGCAGTATTTT.